A selection of T cell receptor beta chains follows, all from one sample in a study of blood T cell repertoires in COVID-19. Assay: immunoSEQ multiplex PCR; the TCRdb copy retains only in-frame clones and omits some. The sample yields around 140,000 clones, 88% seen once. What was sequenced was peripheral blood. The origin of the receptors is a man in his 70s with acute or convalescent COVID-19. Both conserved end residues are trimmed from each CDR3. The D gene is left open where the match is weak. The size of a clone is reported for some rows only, either as once, few or many, or as a class for expanded clones.

clone size,D gene,V gene,CDR3 protein
NA,TRBD2,TRBV30,AWSSGSSDTQY
NA,NA,TRBV5-6,ASSSYSNQPQH
NA,NA,TRBV6-5,ASTRTGTGFGEQF
NA,TRBD1,TRBV29-1,SVPDRANYGYT
NA,NA,TRBV11-2,ASSDRVRRGVSGELF
NA,TRBD1,TRBV7-9,ASSRQGIVTEAF
NA,NA,TRBV14,ASSQEARVGI
NA,NA,TRBV5-1,ASSRGYNEQF
NA,TRBD2,TRBV6-5,ASLSWASGSYEQY
NA,TRBD1,TRBV18,ASEDRGQRSEQF
NA,NA,TRBV9,ASSVGTGEGGGYT
few,NA,TRBV18,ASSPGAGFSTYGYT
NA,TRBD1,TRBV6-2/TRBV6-3,ASSYQGAGANVLT
NA,TRBD1,TRBV5-1,ASSSGQALGTEAF
few,TRBD1,TRBV6-6,ASSTGTGAGANVLT
NA,NA,TRBV10-1,ASSEGGVNEQF
NA,TRBD2,TRBV29-1,SVAGVSGRGNEQF
NA,NA,TRBV5-1,ASSLNRVNEQF
NA,TRBD2,TRBV2,ASSAGLAAYNEQF
NA,TRBD1,TRBV19,ASTGTGGAEQY
few,NA,TRBV3-1/TRBV3-2,ASSLMAADEKLF
NA,NA,TRBV6-5,ASSWGLAGTYEQY
NA,NA,TRBV12-2,ASRFDGPGTEAF
NA,NA,TRBV28,ASSLPPRETQY
NA,TRBD1,TRBV5-6,ASSRILQGASEAF
NA,TRBD1,TRBV5-1,ASGLPGGWEQY
NA,TRBD1,TRBV5-1,ASSLLTGWITEAF
NA,NA,TRBV27,ASSPSLGASTEAF